These T cell receptor beta chains were read from a single sample in a study of cytotoxic CD8 clonotypes in ibrutinib-treated CLL. Libraries were prepared by immunoSEQ multiplex PCR; TCRdb keeps only in-frame clonotypes and omits some of them. The table lists about 39,000 clones, approximately 71% of them singletons. Specimen: PBMCs, collected at disease progression, from a patient treated with ibrutinib. The receptors derive from a human donor with chronic lymphocytic leukemia. The CDR3 runs from the conserved cysteine through the conserved F or W. The D gene is left open where the match is weak.

V	J	D	CDR3
TRBV7-3	TRBJ2-3	.	CASSTYASDTQYF
TRBV5-1	TRBJ2-5	.	CASSPTQETQYF
TRBV5-6	TRBJ2-7	.	CASSPEWYHEQYF
TRBV19	TRBJ2-7	TRBD2	CASSVEGATFSGTYEQYF
TRBV29-1	TRBJ2-2	.	CSARGTANTGELFF
TRBV6-5	TRBJ2-5	TRBD2	CASARTRPETQYF
TRBV27	TRBJ1-6	.	CASWTASSYNSPLHF
TRBV5-6	TRBJ1-3	TRBD1	CASSLYGTGLAAGNTIYF
TRBV6-6	TRBJ1-2	.	CASTPDPRPGYTF
TRBV6-6	TRBJ2-2	TRBD2	CASSYEREGPGELFF
TRBV7-3	TRBJ1-6	.	CASSLTSERATLHF
TRBV10-2	TRBJ1-3	TRBD1	CASRTGESGNTIYF
TRBV9	TRBJ2-1	TRBD2	CASSVDLAGGVDEQFF
TRBV5-6	TRBJ2-5	.	CASSLVPGETQYF
TRBV5-6	TRBJ1-1	.	CASSLGMNTEAFF
TRBV7-2	TRBJ2-5	TRBD2	CASSLFLAGRGETQYF
TRBV28	TRBJ2-7	TRBD1	CASSFPTRRGPNLDEQYF
TRBV13	TRBJ2-3	.	CASSSGDTQYF
TRBV7-6	TRBJ2-7	TRBD2	CASSLAGTTYEQYF
TRBV27	TRBJ2-3	TRBD1	CASSPTRGTGGTTDTQYF
TRBV18	TRBJ2-7	.	CASSSIAGLQYF
TRBV7-8	TRBJ1-5	TRBD1	CASSPTGASGGPQHF
TRBV2	TRBJ1-2	.	CASSQSANYGYTF
TRBV19	TRBJ2-2	.	CASSHPQGRGGELFF
TRBV18	TRBJ1-2	TRBD1	CASSLGQELSGYTF
TRBV9	TRBJ2-2	TRBD2	CASTRPSAGGTGELFF
TRBV6-1	TRBJ1-1	.	CASRETGLNEAFF
TRBV2	TRBJ2-7	.	CASTEGQGGLSYEQYF
TRBV7-2	TRBJ2-3	TRBD2	CASSLYPSGMSDTQYF
TRBV7-8	TRBJ2-3	TRBD2	CASSLGGGRATDTQYF
TRBV6-6	TRBJ1-1	.	CASSSRNTEAFF
TRBV5-1	TRBJ1-2	.	CASSSRGGYGYTF